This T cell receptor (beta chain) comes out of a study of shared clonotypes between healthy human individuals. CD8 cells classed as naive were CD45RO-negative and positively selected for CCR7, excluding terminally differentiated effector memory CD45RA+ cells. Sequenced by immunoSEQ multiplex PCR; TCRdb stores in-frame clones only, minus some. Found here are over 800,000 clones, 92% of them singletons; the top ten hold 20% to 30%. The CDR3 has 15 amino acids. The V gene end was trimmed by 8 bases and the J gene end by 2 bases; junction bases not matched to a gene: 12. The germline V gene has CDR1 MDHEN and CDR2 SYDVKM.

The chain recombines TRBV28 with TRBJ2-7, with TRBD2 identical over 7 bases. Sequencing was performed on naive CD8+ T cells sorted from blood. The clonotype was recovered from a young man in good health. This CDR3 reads CASGGGGALPYEQYF. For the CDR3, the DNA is TGTGCCAGCGGAGGCGGGGGTGCGCTCCCCTACGAGCAGTACTTC. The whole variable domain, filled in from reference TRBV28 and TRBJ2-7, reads DVKVTQSSRYLVKRTGEKVFLECVQDMDHENMFWYRQDPGLGLRLIYFSYDVKMKEKGDIPEGYSVSREKKERFSLILESASTNQTSMYLCASGGGGALPYEQYFGPGTRLTVT.